Listed below are T cell receptor beta chains from one sample, sequenced in a study of blood T cell repertoires in COVID-19. Profiled with immunoSEQ multiplex PCR; TCRdb holds only in-frame clones, not every one. The top ten clones hold roughly 5% of a sample with just over 150,000 clones, approximately 92% of them seen once. What was sequenced was peripheral blood. The receptors were sampled from a woman aged 50 to 65 with acute or convalescent COVID-19. CDR3s include the opening cysteine and the closing phenylalanine or tryptophan. Fields, in order: J gene, clone size, V gene, CDR3 protein. Some rows mark clone size as missing; the rest say once, few, many or name a class of expanded clone.

j_gene: TRBJ1-2; abundance: -; v_gene: TRBV4-1; CDR3aa: CASSQGGGDGYTF
j_gene: TRBJ1-1; abundance: -; v_gene: TRBV6-5; CDR3aa: CASRTAQASTEAFF
j_gene: TRBJ2-1; abundance: -; v_gene: TRBV28; CDR3aa: CASSFTYNEQFF
j_gene: TRBJ1-5; abundance: -; v_gene: TRBV28; CDR3aa: CASSLRREVSNQPQHF
j_gene: TRBJ2-7; abundance: once; v_gene: TRBV19; CDR3aa: CASSPSDRAEQYF
j_gene: TRBJ2-1; abundance: -; v_gene: TRBV27; CDR3aa: CASSSTIQGASYNEQFF
j_gene: TRBJ2-1; abundance: once; v_gene: TRBV14; CDR3aa: CASSQGRGPTYNEQFF
j_gene: TRBJ2-2; abundance: once; v_gene: TRBV9; CDR3aa: CASSVEARNTGELFF
j_gene: TRBJ1-1; abundance: once; v_gene: TRBV25-1; CDR3aa: CASSPRQGTEAFF
j_gene: TRBJ1-2; abundance: -; v_gene: TRBV7-8; CDR3aa: CASSSTGGDYGYTF
j_gene: TRBJ2-3; abundance: -; v_gene: TRBV5-8; CDR3aa: CASSDLKSTDTQYF
j_gene: TRBJ1-1; abundance: -; v_gene: TRBV15; CDR3aa: CATGQGTYMNTEAFF
j_gene: TRBJ2-5; abundance: -; v_gene: TRBV18; CDR3aa: CASSPGTSEETQYF
j_gene: TRBJ1-2; abundance: -; v_gene: TRBV7-9; CDR3aa: CASSLGRTENNYGYTF
j_gene: TRBJ1-2; abundance: -; v_gene: TRBV2; CDR3aa: CASRTGAGYGYTF
j_gene: TRBJ1-3; abundance: -; v_gene: TRBV7-9; CDR3aa: CASSLRSSGNTIYF
j_gene: TRBJ2-7; abundance: -; v_gene: TRBV12-3/TRBV12-4; CDR3aa: CASSNTVYEQYF
j_gene: TRBJ1-1; abundance: -; v_gene: TRBV7-3; CDR3aa: CASRVTRDSTEAFF
j_gene: TRBJ1-1; abundance: once; v_gene: TRBV2; CDR3aa: CASSAPGQGWHTEAFF
j_gene: TRBJ1-1; abundance: -; v_gene: TRBV6-6; CDR3aa: CASSYYGRENTEAFF
j_gene: TRBJ1-3; abundance: -; v_gene: TRBV6-5; CDR3aa: CASSLGGVSGNTIYF
j_gene: TRBJ1-3; abundance: -; v_gene: TRBV7-9; CDR3aa: CASSLGTDGNTIYF
j_gene: TRBJ2-7; abundance: -; v_gene: TRBV19; CDR3aa: CASSMLGTVYEQYF
j_gene: TRBJ1-3; abundance: -; v_gene: TRBV18; CDR3aa: CASRRDWASTIYF
j_gene: TRBJ2-7; abundance: -; v_gene: TRBV6-6; CDR3aa: CASSYIIGTDTYEQYF
j_gene: TRBJ2-1; abundance: -; v_gene: TRBV7-9; CDR3aa: CASLLSGASGGEQFF
j_gene: TRBJ1-1; abundance: -; v_gene: TRBV14; CDR3aa: CASSNSLNTEAFF
j_gene: TRBJ2-3; abundance: -; v_gene: TRBV29-1; CDR3aa: CSVEGGTAGAITDTQYF
j_gene: TRBJ1-3; abundance: -; v_gene: TRBV6-6; CDR3aa: CASSSDRGLSGNTIYF
j_gene: TRBJ2-7; abundance: -; v_gene: TRBV7-2; CDR3aa: CASSREVRYEQYF
j_gene: TRBJ1-6; abundance: -; v_gene: TRBV12-3/TRBV12-4; CDR3aa: CASSNDRGSPLHF
j_gene: TRBJ1-1; abundance: -; v_gene: TRBV7-2; CDR3aa: CASSLWEGGQGDWNTEAFF
j_gene: TRBJ1-1; abundance: once; v_gene: TRBV10-1; CDR3aa: CASSGTGTLAFF
j_gene: TRBJ2-1; abundance: -; v_gene: TRBV15; CDR3aa: CATSRVRQGSNEQFF
j_gene: TRBJ1-1; abundance: -; v_gene: TRBV2; CDR3aa: CASRVTGIHTEAFF
j_gene: TRBJ2-7; abundance: -; v_gene: TRBV10-3; CDR3aa: CAIRLTDSYEQYF
j_gene: TRBJ1-3; abundance: few; v_gene: TRBV24-1; CDR3aa: CATSEGASGNTIYF
j_gene: TRBJ1-5; abundance: -; v_gene: TRBV12-3/TRBV12-4; CDR3aa: CASSPPFGPQHF
j_gene: TRBJ1-2; abundance: -; v_gene: TRBV28; CDR3aa: CASSLRRSGGVNYGYTF
j_gene: TRBJ1-6; abundance: -; v_gene: TRBV28; CDR3aa: CASLPGEGPLHF
j_gene: TRBJ2-7; abundance: -; v_gene: TRBV28; CDR3aa: CASSPGSSPGEQYF
j_gene: TRBJ1-1; abundance: -; v_gene: TRBV28; CDR3aa: CASRTYQDRGSMNTEAFF
j_gene: TRBJ2-7; abundance: -; v_gene: TRBV18; CDR3aa: CASSPPSGQGAF
j_gene: TRBJ2-7; abundance: -; v_gene: TRBV11-2; CDR3aa: CASTPNSGGSYEQYF
j_gene: TRBJ2-5; abundance: -; v_gene: TRBV6-2/TRBV6-3; CDR3aa: CASSWLTGQETQYF
j_gene: TRBJ1-1; abundance: -; v_gene: TRBV7-8; CDR3aa: CASSPFFTGGQTDTEAFF
j_gene: TRBJ2-3; abundance: -; v_gene: TRBV14; CDR3aa: CASSQYETQYF
j_gene: TRBJ2-5; abundance: -; v_gene: TRBV14; CDR3aa: CASSQVRETQYF
j_gene: TRBJ2-7; abundance: -; v_gene: TRBV24-1; CDR3aa: CATSLRGSYEQYF
j_gene: TRBJ1-5; abundance: once; v_gene: TRBV2; CDR3aa: CASSGDRVGNQPQHF
j_gene: TRBJ2-1; abundance: -; v_gene: TRBV30; CDR3aa: CAWSEGDEQFF
j_gene: TRBJ1-1; abundance: -; v_gene: TRBV7-2; CDR3aa: CASSLTGGRTEAFF
j_gene: TRBJ2-7; abundance: once; v_gene: TRBV5-4; CDR3aa: CASSRDRESEQYF
j_gene: TRBJ1-2; abundance: -; v_gene: TRBV30; CDR3aa: CAWSVGQGGYGYTF